This T cell receptor (beta chain) was sequenced for a study of OX40 agonist ivuxolimab in advanced cancers. The germline V gene has CDR1 LGHNA and CDR2 YNFKEQ. V gave up 1 base and J gave up 8 bases, with 17 bases separating them. This CDR3 spans 15 amino acids. The repertoire was sequenced with immunoSEQ multiplex PCR; TCRdb's copy has only in-frame clones and lacks some. Here the sample spans tens of thousands of clones, around 89% being singletons. The chain joins TRBV4-2 to TRBJ1-1, with no clear D. Sequenced material: CD4+ or CD8+ T cells sorted from blood, taken in a trial of the OX40 agonist ivuxolimab. This TCR was recovered from an adult with an advanced solid tumor such as melanoma, head and neck, liver or kidney cancer. The CDR3 here is CASSQVEGSKTEAFF. CDR3 nucleotide sequence: TGTGCCAGCAGCCAAGTTGAGGGAAGTAAAACCGAAGCTTTCTTT.